One and the same sample provided the 20 T cell receptor beta chains below, sequenced in a study of radiation and T cells in renal cell carcinoma. Time point defined: blood 4 weeks post-SBRT, at nephrectomy. Treatment described: 15 Gy SBRT to primary tumor, nephrectomy 4 weeks later. Assay: immunoSEQ multiplex PCR; the TCRdb copy retains only in-frame clones and omits some. The top ten hold more than 5.5% of the sample, which has about 78,000 clones, 80% to 90% seen once. The starting material was blood, obtained from a patient whose treatment included radiotherapy and nephrectomy. The receptor set was obtained from an older woman with renal cell carcinoma.

This chain joins TRBV5-1 and TRBJ2-1, with 10 bases matching TRBD2. This CDR3 spans 14 amino acids. Trimming removed 4 bases from V and 6 bases from J; junction bases left unmatched: 4. Germline CDR1 and CDR2: SGHRS and YFSETQ. The CDR3 nucleotides read TGCGCCAGCAGCAAGCGGGGGGGCCTCAATGAGCAGTTCTTC. This encodes CASSKRGGLNEQFF.

A single count supports this clone. The genes are TRBV7-9 and TRBJ2-1; 8 bases agree with TRBD2. The germline V gene has CDR1 SEHNR and CDR2 FQNEAQ (reference sequence). This CDR3 contains 16 residues. J lost 0 bases, V lost 5 bases, and 6 bases had no gene match. This chain's CDR3 is CASSPNRGGSYNEQFF. Here the CDR3 DNA reads TGTGCCAGCAGCCCGAACCGGGGGGGCTCCTACAATGAGCAGTTCTTC.

The CDR3 DNA reads as TGTGCCAGTAGTACAAAAACTAGCGGGGCGTACAATGAGCAGTTCTTC. Protein: CASSTKTSGAYNEQFF. The gene calls are TRBV19 and TRBJ2-1; 10 bases match TRBD2. The germline gives CDR1 LNHDA, CDR2 SQIVND (reference sequence). V shed 4 bases, J shed 4 bases, and the junction held 7 bases outside the gene matches. The CDR3 is 16 residues long.

V usage is TRBV30 and J usage is TRBJ1-4; 7 positions agree with TRBD1. V dropped 0 bases and J dropped 6; count of bases not matched to a gene: 4. This CDR3 contains 14 residues. Germline values: CDR1 GTSNPN, CDR2 SVGIG (reference sequence). The CDR3 here is CAWSVTGVYEKLFF. CDR3 DNA sequence: TGTGCCTGGAGTGTTACAGGGGTCTATGAAAAACTGTTTTTT. The full variable domain, its missing parts supplied by reference TRBV30 and TRBJ1-4, is SQTIHQWPATLVQPVGSPLSLECTVEGTSNPNLYWYRQAAGRGLQLLFYSVGIGQISSEVPQNLSASRPQDRQFILSSKKLLLSDSGFYLCAWSVTGVYEKLFFGSGTQLSVL.

The chain uses TRBV7-8 and TRBJ2-1, with D possibly matching TRBD2 (5 bases). This CDR3 contains 14 residues. CDR1 and CDR2 from the germline V gene are SGHVS and FQNEAQ. V gave up 4 bases and J gave up 6 bases, with 13 bases separating them. The CDR3 is CASSSPSGGNEQFF. CDR3 DNA sequence: TGTGCCAGCAGCTCCCCCAGCGGAGGCAATGAGCAGTTCTTC. The full variable domain, in which reference TRBV7-8 and TRBJ2-1 provide the parts outside the CDR3, is GAGVSQSPRYKVAKRGQDVALRCDPISGHVSLFWYQQALGQGPEFLTYFQNEAQLDKSGLPSDRFFAERPEGSVSTLKIQRTQQEDSAVYLCASSSPSGGNEQFFGPGTRLTVL.

This clone was picked up one time. The rearrangement uses TRBV27 and TRBJ2-5; no clear D gene. The CDR3 covers 13 residues. Germline CDR1 and CDR2: MNHEY and SMNVEV (reference sequence). Between the trimmed V and J ends, which lost 10 bases and 4 bases, there was a span of 16 bases. The CDR3 bases are TGTGCCACCAGAAAAACGGCGAGAGAGACCCAGTACTTC. Encoded protein: CATRKTARETQYF.

The V call is TRBV28, the J call TRBJ2-7; no clear D gene. Trimming removed 2 bases at V and 7 bases at J, with 9 bases between. Germline loops: CDR1 MDHEN, CDR2 SYDVKM. The CDR3 contains 12 residues. This CDR3 is CASSLIAGEQYF. In DNA form, the CDR3 reads TGTGCCAGCAGTTTAATCGCCGGAGAGCAGTACTTC.

This clone showed up just once. This chain joins TRBV10-3 and TRBJ1-2; 7 nucleotides agree with TRBD1. CDR1 ENHRY and CDR2 SYGVKD come from the germline V gene. This CDR3 contains 14 residues. J gave up 9 bases and V 6 bases, and 13 bases lay outside the gene matches. CDR3 sequence: CAISEGARVYRYTF. CDR3 nucleotides: TGTGCCATCAGCGAGGGGGCCAGGGTTTATCGCTACACCTTC.

The chain combines TRBV6-1 with TRBJ2-1; 7 bases are a match to TRBD2. V lost 0 bases, J lost 10 bases, and 0 bases stayed unmatched. Germline assignment: CDR1 MNHNS and CDR2 SASEGT. The CDR3 is made up of 12 amino acids. CDR3 residues: CASSEAGREQFF. In DNA form, the CDR3 reads TGTGCCAGCAGTGAAGCCGGGAGGGAGCAGTTCTTC.

The rearrangement links TRBV11-3 to TRBJ2-1; no firm D call. The CDR3 runs 15 residues. Germline CDR1 reads SGHNT; CDR2 reads YENEEA. V lost 1 base, J lost 2 bases, and 9 bases lay in between. The DNA for the CDR3 is TGTGCCAGCAGCTTAGTAGGGATGACCTACAATGAGCAGTTCTTC. Amino acid sequence: CASSLVGMTYNEQFF. The whole variable domain, filled in from reference TRBV11-3 and TRBJ2-1, reads EAGVVQSPRYKIIEKKQPVAFWCNPISGHNTLYWYLQNLGQGPELLIRYENEEAVDDSQLPKDRFSAERLKGVDSTLKIQPAELGDSAVYLCASSLVGMTYNEQFFGPGTRLTVL.

The chain carries TRBV6-1 and TRBJ2-3; 14 positions agree with TRBD2. Germline V gene lookup returns CDR1 MNHNS and CDR2 SASEGT. Trimming cost V 5 bases and J 6 bases; bases outside gene matches: 4. There are 15 residues in the CDR3. CDR3 amino acids: CASSPRLAGGDTQYF. CDR3 DNA: TGTGCCAGCAGTCCGAGACTAGCGGGGGGGGATACGCAGTATTTT.

This chain connects TRBV19 to TRBJ2-2, with 9 bases matching TRBD1. The ends lost 10 bases at V and 7 bases at J; junction bases unmatched: 7. Germline CDR1 and CDR2: LNHDA and SQIVND (reference sequence). The CDR3 runs 13 residues. CDR3 in DNA: TGTGCCACATGGGACAGGGAAGGCGGGGAGCTGTTTTTT. Translated, it gives CATWDREGGELFF.

The chain employs TRBV5-1 and TRBJ2-5; D is unresolved. The closer fit of TRBJ2-7 to the DNA end suggests the J call may be wrong. This CDR3 is built from 12 residues. Germline CDR1 SGHRS, CDR2 YFSETQ. This CDR3 reads CASSLGQYEQYF. The CDR3 nucleotides are TGCGCCAGCAGCTTGGGGCAGTACGAGCAGTACTTC.

The chain links TRBV30 to TRBJ1-1; 7 bases line up with TRBD1. The CDR3 has 14 amino acids. CDR1 is GTSNPN, CDR2 SVGIG, per germline (reference sequence). V was pared by 0 bases and J by 4 bases, with 5 bases of the junction left unmatched. Here the CDR3 DNA reads TGTGCCTGGAGTGTGCCCTACAGGGGCACTGAAGCTTTCTTT. It is translated as CAWSVPYRGTEAFF.

This clone was observed a few times. The chain combines TRBV30 with TRBJ1-1; no clear D gene. V dropped 0 bases and J dropped 10 bases, with 3 bases sitting between them. Per germline, CDR1 GTSNPN and CDR2 SVGIG (reference sequence). The CDR3 consists of 9 residues. CDR3 nucleotide sequence: TGTGCCTGGAGTGTAGGAGCTTTCTTT. This gives the protein CAWSVGAFF.

The V and J genes are TRBV2 and TRBJ1-6, with D tentatively TRBD1 (6 bases). Germline CDR1 and CDR2: SNHLY and FYNNEI. This CDR3 has 16 residues. Trimming shortened V by 3 bases and J by 7 bases, and 16 bases separated the two germline ends. CDR3 protein: CASSDLAGRGNSPLHF. CDR3 sequence (DNA): TGTGCCAGCAGTGATCTTGCCGGTAGGGGGAATTCACCCCTCCACTTT. The whole variable domain, filled in from reference TRBV2 and TRBJ1-6, reads EPEVTQTPSHQVTQMGQEVILRCVPISNHLYFYWYRQILGQKVEFLVSFYNNEISEKSEIFDDQFSVERPDGSNFTLKIRSTKLEDSAMYFCASSDLAGRGNSPLHFGNGTRLTVT.

This chain links TRBV19 with TRBJ1-6; 9 nucleotides match TRBD1. Germline-derived CDR1 and CDR2 are LNHDA and SQIVND (reference sequence). J was trimmed by 8 bases and V by 4 bases; bases with no gene match: 3. The CDR3 is 14 amino acids. This chain's CDR3 is CASSRTGADSPLHF. The CDR3, as DNA: TGTGCCAGTAGTAGGACAGGGGCTGATTCACCCCTCCACTTT.

The chain combines TRBV19 with TRBJ1-2; D gene ambiguous. Germline CDR1 reads LNHDA; CDR2 reads SQIVND (reference sequence). The length of the CDR3 is 14 residues. V was cut by 5 bases and J by 0 bases, with 10 bases left in between. The CDR3 reads CASSAGPTNYGYTF. The CDR3, as DNA: TGTGCCAGTAGTGCCGGGCCTACTAACTATGGCTACACCTTC.

The chain has TRBV28 and TRBJ1-5, with D uncertain. The CDR3 contains 14 residues. Germline V gene data show CDR1 as MDHEN and CDR2 as SYDVKM. V was trimmed by 5 bases and J by 0 bases, leaving 8 bases between them. For the CDR3, the DNA is TGTGCCAGCAGTATGGTTCCTAGCAATCAGCCCCAGCATTTT. Residues: CASSMVPSNQPQHF.

The rearrangement links TRBV4-3 to TRBJ2-3; perhaps D is TRBD1 or TRBD2 (6 bases each). Trimming shortened V by 5 bases and J by 2 bases, and 14 bases separated the two germline ends. Germline V gives CDR1 LGHNA, CDR2 YSLEER. CDR3 length: 15 amino acids. CDR3 nucleotide sequence: TGCGCCAGCAGCTCGGGGGCCACGTCCACAGATACGCAGTATTTT. This sequence encodes CASSSGATSTDTQYF.